Sequencing of this T cell receptor beta chain was carried out in a study of post-analysis software for immune sequencing data. The study's findings and limits: There were several TRBV segments more frequent in patients than controls, and TRBV5-6, TRBV5-1 and TRBV20-1 were among them. Strong co-clustering by F measure was seen for same-batch samples.

Comments on this clonotype: Its specificity is not known.

The germline V gene has CDR1 SGHTA and CDR2 FQGNSA. V lost 6 bases, J lost 3 bases, and 15 bases lay in between. The CDR3 consists of 15 residues. Researchers reported that TCR beta cDNA libraries carried unique molecular identifiers. When about 1 to 11 million T cells were used, they gave approximately 530,000 cDNA molecules. From the PCR reads, TCRdb called clonotypes with MiXCR, one entry per CDR3 protein. In the table there are 380,000 or so distinct CDR3 sequences, less than 40% of which are singletons. This sequence joins TRBV7-2 and TRBJ2-1; D might be TRBD1 (5 bases). This receptor was obtained from a girl aged 5-17 years with multiple sclerosis. The specimen was blood. The chain's CDR3 is CASRRSRQGYNEQFF. DNA for the CDR3: TGTGCCAGCAGGAGAAGCCGTCAGGGCTACAATGAGCAGTTCTTC.